This T cell receptor (beta chain) was obtained from a study of blood T cell repertoires in COVID-19. Across the whole study: Italy, Spain and the United States were the sources of the convalescent and acute COVID-19 samples. T cells, B-cell-depleted T cells, or PBMCs supplied cDNA or gDNA.

Original processing methods: Reference gene primer amplification gave estimated nucleated cell counts. Here immunoSEQ multiplex PCR was the method, and the copy in TCRdb shows in-frame clones only, minus some. The D gene and trimming were derived from the DNA, and the V and J assignments and clone size from that table. In the table there are around 50,000 clones, roughly 90% of which are singletons. The junction had 3 bases not matched to a gene; V was cut back by 2 bases and J by 7 bases. The germline V gene has CDR1 SGHTA and CDR2 FQGNSA. The CDR3 extends over 15 amino acids. The specimen was peripheral blood. The rearrangement joins TRBV7-2 to TRBJ1-6; 9 nucleotides align to TRBD1. The sequence was obtained from a human donor in a cohort sampled during active COVID-19. DNA for the CDR3: TGTGCCAGCAGCTTACAAACAGGGGGCAATTCACCCCTCCACTTT. Residues: CASSLQTGGNSPLHF.